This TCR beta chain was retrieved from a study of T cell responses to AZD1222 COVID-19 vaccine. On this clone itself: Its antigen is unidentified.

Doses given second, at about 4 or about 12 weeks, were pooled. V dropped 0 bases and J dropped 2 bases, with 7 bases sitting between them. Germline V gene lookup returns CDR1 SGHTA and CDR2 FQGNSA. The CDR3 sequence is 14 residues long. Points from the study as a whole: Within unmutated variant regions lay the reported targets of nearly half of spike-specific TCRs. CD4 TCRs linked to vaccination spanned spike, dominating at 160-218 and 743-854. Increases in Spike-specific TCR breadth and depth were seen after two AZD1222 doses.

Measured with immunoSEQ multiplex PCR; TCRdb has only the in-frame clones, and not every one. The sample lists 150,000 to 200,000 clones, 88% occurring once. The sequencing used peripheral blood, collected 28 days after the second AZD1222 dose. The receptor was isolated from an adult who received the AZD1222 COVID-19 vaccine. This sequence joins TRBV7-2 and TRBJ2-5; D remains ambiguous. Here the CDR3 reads CASSLAGVQETQYF. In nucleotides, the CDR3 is TGTGCCAGCAGCTTAGCTGGCGTGCAAGAGACCCAGTACTTC.